Following are 22 T cell receptor beta chains from one sample sequenced in a study of blood T cell repertoires in COVID-19. The method was immunoSEQ multiplex PCR; TCRdb's version includes in-frame clones alone and lacks a portion of them. The sample consists of roughly 70,000 clones, 87% of them appearing once. Sequencing used peripheral blood. The receptors come from a woman of 80 years or more with active or convalescent COVID-19.

The CDR3 spells CASSILGAGTGELFF. The CDR3 nucleotides read TGTGCCAGCAGCATTTTGGGGGCCGGCACCGGGGAGCTGTTTTTT. The chain combines TRBV7-7 with TRBJ2-2; D is possibly TRBD1 (6 bases). CDR1 SSHAT and CDR2 FNYEAQ come from the germline V gene (reference sequence). The CDR3 extends over 15 amino acids. V was pared by 5 bases and J by 4 bases, with 14 bases between.

The V call is TRBV5-4, the J call TRBJ2-5, with TRBD2 identical over 11 bases. The junction had 4 bases not matched to a gene; V was cut back by 1 base and J by 2 bases. The germline CDR1 and CDR2 sequences are SGHNT and YYREEE (reference sequence). The CDR3 runs to 16 residues. CDR3: CASSLRSSGGQETQYF. CDR3 bases: TGTGCCAGCAGCTTGAGGTCTAGCGGGGGGCAAGAGACCCAGTACTTC.

A single count supports this clone. The chain couples TRBV14 to TRBJ2-1, with D possibly matching TRBD1 (5 bases). This CDR3 region has 15 residues. The germline V gene encodes CDR1 SGHDN and CDR2 FVKESK. Trimming shortened V by 3 bases and J by 1 base, and 10 bases separated the two germline ends. CDR3 sequence reads: CASSHQGLSYNEQFF. CDR3 sequence (DNA): TGTGCCAGCAGCCACCAGGGATTGTCCTACAATGAGCAGTTCTTC.

This clone appeared once. This sequence joins TRBV6-5 and TRBJ2-1, with 7 bases matching TRBD1. The CDR3 sequence is 15 residues long. The junction had 4 bases not matched to a gene; V was cut back by 0 bases and J by 5 bases. Germline lookup yields CDR1 MNHEY and CDR2 SVGAGI. CDR3 in amino acids: CASSYSWTGHNEQFF. The CDR3 region has the DNA TGTGCCAGCAGTTACTCCTGGACAGGCCACAATGAGCAGTTCTTC.

Only one count was recorded for this clone. V usage is TRBV6-5 and J usage is TRBJ1-2, with D possibly matching TRBD1 (5 bases). Germline V gene lookup returns CDR1 MNHEY and CDR2 SVGAGI. The CDR3 length is 13 residues. The V end lost 8 bases, the J end lost 5 bases, and 15 bases lay between the germline ends. CDR3 DNA sequence: TGTGCCAGCTCGCCGGGGGTTTCTTATGGCTACACCTTC. This sequence encodes CASSPGVSYGYTF.

The chain combines TRBV5-8 with TRBJ1-1; the D gene is possibly TRBD1 (5 bases). The V end was cut by 3 bases, the J end by 1 base, with 7 bases between. The CDR3 loop spans 13 amino acids. CDR1 SGHTS and CDR2 YDEGEE come from the germline V gene. The CDR3 DNA is TGTGCCAGCAGCTCCAGGGAGAACACTGAAGCTTTCTTT. Residues: CASSSRENTEAFF.

The chain couples TRBV7-8 to TRBJ2-3; 8 positions match TRBD1. With 2 bases clipped from V and 5 bases from J, the junction kept 6 bases outside the gene matches. The CDR3 totals 15 residues. Germline values: CDR1 SGHVS, CDR2 FQNEAQ. The CDR3 sequence is CASSLTGGGGDTQYF. In DNA, the CDR3 is TGTGCCAGCAGCTTAACAGGGGGAGGAGGAGATACGCAGTATTTT.

Here the CDR3 reads CASSLESGGDQYF. CDR3 DNA sequence: TGTGCCAGCAGCTTAGAGTCGGGGGGGGACCAGTACTTC. J is TRBJ2-5 and V is TRBV7-2; 8 nucleotides line up with TRBD2. CDR3 length equals 13 residues. Losses at the gene ends were 1 base for V and 10 bases for J; bases not matched to a gene: 5. Germline CDR1 reads SGHTA; CDR2 reads FQGNSA.

J is TRBJ2-1 and V is TRBV6-5; 7 nucleotides align to TRBD2. CDR1 is MNHEY and CDR2 is SVGAGI in the germline V gene. V lost 5 bases to trimming and J lost 7 bases; unmatched junction nucleotides: 8. The CDR3 is 14 amino acids. The CDR3 here is CASSRTRLRNEQFF. The CDR3 DNA follows: TGTGCCAGCAGTAGGACTAGACTGAGGAATGAGCAGTTCTTC.

The table lists this clone with a count of one. This chain uses TRBV19 with TRBJ2-2, with 9 bases aligning to TRBD1. Germline CDR1 reads LNHDA; CDR2 reads SQIVND (reference sequence). CDR3 length: 17 residues. The junction had 7 bases not matched to a gene; V was cut back by 4 bases and J by 1 base. The CDR3 nucleotides are TGTGCCAGTAGTACCAGGACAGGGGCGGTGAACACCGGGGAGCTGTTTTTT. It specifies CASSTRTGAVNTGELFF.

This chain joins TRBV7-2 and TRBJ1-4, with 12 bases lining up with TRBD1. With V trimmed by 2 bases and J by 0 bases, 4 bases remained unmatched. The CDR3 sequence is 18 residues long. From germline, CDR1 is SGHTA and CDR2 FQGNSA. The CDR3 nucleotides read TGTGCCAGCAGCTTAAGGGACAGGGGGCTAGCAACTAATGAAAAACTGTTTTTT. Protein product: CASSLRDRGLATNEKLFF.

The chain has TRBV28 and TRBJ2-3; no clear D. The CDR3 covers 12 residues. V was trimmed by 2 bases and J by 4 bases, leaving 4 bases between them. Per the germline V gene, CDR1 is MDHEN and CDR2 is SYDVKM. This CDR3 is CASSLRSDTQYF. CDR3 nucleotides: TGTGCCAGCAGTTTACGTTCAGATACGCAGTATTTT.

J is TRBJ2-5 and V is TRBV30; maybe TRBD2 (5 bases). The CDR3 is made up of 14 amino acids. V shed 2 bases and J shed 0 bases, with 10 bases lying between them. Germline CDR1 and CDR2: GTSNPN and SVGIG (reference sequence). The CDR3 is CAWSPTGYQETQYF. As DNA, the CDR3 is TGTGCCTGGAGTCCCACGGGGTACCAAGAGACCCAGTACTTC.

This clone came up a few times. This rearrangement joins TRBV6-6 to TRBJ1-3; no clear D gene. The CDR3 extends over 14 amino acids. V dropped 6 bases and J dropped 0 bases, with 9 bases sitting between them. Germline loops: CDR1 MNHNY, CDR2 SVGAGI (reference sequence). CDR3 sequence (DNA): TGTGCCAGCAGAAGGAGGAGCTCTGGAAACACCATATATTTT. The encoded protein is CASRRRSSGNTIYF.

V is TRBV5-1 and J is TRBJ2-5, with D maybe TRBD2 (6 bases). Between the trimmed V and J ends, which lost 0 bases and 2 bases, there was a span of 14 bases. CDR3 length: 16 amino acids. Germline V lookup: CDR1 SGHRS, CDR2 YFSETQ. The CDR3: CASSLEFRREQETQYF. In DNA form, the CDR3 reads TGCGCCAGCAGCTTGGAGTTCAGGAGGGAACAAGAGACCCAGTACTTC.

The rearrangement uses TRBV4-3 and TRBJ1-3; D unresolved. V was pared by 0 bases and J by 0 bases, with 12 bases between. The germline gives CDR1 LGHNA, CDR2 YSLEER. This CDR3 has 17 residues. Here the CDR3 DNA reads TGCGCCAGCAGCCAAGATTCAACGGGTCTCTCTGGAAACACCATATATTTT. It encodes CASSQDSTGLSGNTIYF.

For the CDR3, the DNA is TGTGCCAGCAGCCCAGTCAGGGGCCGTACTGAAGCTTTCTTT. This codes for CASSPVRGRTEAFF. The chain joins TRBV11-2 to TRBJ1-1, with D possibly matching TRBD1 (6 bases). V lost 5 bases to trimming and J lost 5 bases, with 15 bases between them. The CDR3 length is 14 residues. Germline loops: CDR1 SGHAT, CDR2 FQNNGV. Variable domain in full (rest from reference TRBV11-2 and TRBJ1-1): EAGVAQSPRYKIIEKRQSVAFWCNPISGHATLYWYQQILGQGPKLLIQFQNNGVVDDSQLPKDRFSAERLKGVDSTLKIQPAKLEDSAVYLCASSPVRGRTEAFFGQGTRLTVV.

The V gene is TRBV6-5, the J gene TRBJ1-4; possibly TRBD1 for D (5 bases). Trimming removed 2 bases from V and 7 bases from J, with 14 bases in between. Germline lookup yields CDR1 MNHEY and CDR2 SVGAGI. The CDR3 runs 15 residues. The CDR3 DNA sequence: TGTGCCAGCAGTTACGTTGGGGCGACGCGTGAAAAACTGTTTTTT. Translation: CASSYVGATREKLFF.

The chain employs TRBV7-2 and TRBJ2-2; D unclear. V gave up 3 bases and J gave up 9 bases, with 5 bases separating them. This CDR3 spans 11 amino acids. Germline V gives CDR1 SGHTA, CDR2 FQGNSA. Written as DNA, the CDR3 is TGTGCCAGCAGCTTCCTTAGGGAGCTGTTTTTT. Protein sequence: CASSFLRELFF.

The chain recombines TRBV6-6 with TRBJ2-5, with 9 bases that match TRBD2. Germline values: CDR1 MNHNY, CDR2 SVGAGI (reference sequence). J gave up 3 bases and V 6 bases, and 2 bases lay outside the gene matches. The CDR3 runs to 13 residues. The CDR3 DNA reads TGTGCCAGCAGCAGACTAGCGGAAGAGACCCAGTACTTC. It translates to CASSRLAEETQYF.

This sequence joins TRBV4-3 and TRBJ1-2, with D possibly being TRBD1 (5 bases). This CDR3 contains 13 residues. The germline CDR1 and CDR2 sequences are LGHNA and YSLEER. V lost 0 bases to trimming and J lost 5 bases, with 7 bases between them. CDR3 bases: TGCGCCAGCAGCCAAGACAGGGTGTATGGCTACACCTTC. It encodes CASSQDRVYGYTF.

The chain links TRBV18 to TRBJ1-4; unclear D gene. V lost 3 bases and J 0 bases, leaving 8 bases between the germline ends. This CDR3 region has 15 residues. Germline V gene data show CDR1 as KGHSH and CDR2 as LQKENI. In nucleotides, the CDR3 is TGTGCCAGCTCACCCCTAGTTGCAACTAATGAAAAACTGTTTTTT. Translated: CASSPLVATNEKLFF.